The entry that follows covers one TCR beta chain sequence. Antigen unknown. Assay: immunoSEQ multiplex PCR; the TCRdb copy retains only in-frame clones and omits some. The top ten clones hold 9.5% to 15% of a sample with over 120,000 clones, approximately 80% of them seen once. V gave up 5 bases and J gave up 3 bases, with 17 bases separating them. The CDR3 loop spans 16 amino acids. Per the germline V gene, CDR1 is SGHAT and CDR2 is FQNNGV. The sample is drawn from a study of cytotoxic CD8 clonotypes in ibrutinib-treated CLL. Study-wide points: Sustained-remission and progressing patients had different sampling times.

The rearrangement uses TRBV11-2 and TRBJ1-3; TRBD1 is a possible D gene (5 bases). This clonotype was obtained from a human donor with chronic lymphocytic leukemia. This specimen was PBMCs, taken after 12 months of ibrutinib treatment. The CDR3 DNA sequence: TGTGCCAGCAGCCCTCGGGACTACCTCTTTGGAAACACCATATATTTT. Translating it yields CASSPRDYLFGNTIYF.